Below are 30 T cell receptor beta chains sequenced from a single sample in a study of shared clonotypes between healthy human individuals. The naive CD8 population came from CD45RO-negative cells selected for CCR7, without terminally differentiated effector memory CD45RA+ cells. Generated by immunoSEQ multiplex PCR, the TCRdb table keeps only in-frame clones and is missing some. Of some 2.1 million clones listed, roughly 95% were seen once; the top ten hold approximately 1.7%. What was sequenced was naive CD8+ T cells from PBMCs. Receptors were obtained from a man younger than 35 in good health. Some clones in this sample may be carry-over from other donors' samples.

The rearrangement joins TRBV27 to TRBJ2-4; 11 bases map to TRBD1. Germline V lookup: CDR1 MNHEY, CDR2 SMNVEV (reference sequence). The CDR3 totals 16 residues. V shed 6 bases and J 0 bases; nucleotides not matched to a gene: 4. This CDR3 is CASSWGQGEAKNIQYF. DNA for the CDR3: TGTGCCAGCAGCTGGGGACAGGGGGAAGCCAAAAACATTCAGTACTTC.

Details on this clone: The junction shows a germline mismatch at one end, possibly a read error. The chain employs TRBV15 and TRBJ2-7, with 7 bases identical to TRBD2. The CDR3 has 15 residues. From germline, CDR1 is LNHNV and CDR2 YYDKDF (reference sequence). CDR3 sequence: CATSREGGSSHEQYF. The CDR3 region has the DNA TGTGCCACCAGCAGAGAGGGCGGGAGCTCCCACGAGCAGTACTTC.

The chain uses TRBV5-1 and TRBJ2-7, with D possibly matching TRBD1 (5 bases). The V gene lost 0 bases and the J gene lost 0 bases, with 7 bases spanning the gap. This CDR3 comprises 14 residues. Germline V lookup: CDR1 SGHRS, CDR2 YFSETQ. CDR3 in amino acids: CASSLGQISYEQYF. The DNA of the CDR3 is TGCGCCAGCAGCTTGGGACAGATCTCCTACGAGCAGTACTTC.

The rearrangement joins TRBV28 to TRBJ1-1; no definite D call. Germline values: CDR1 MDHEN, CDR2 SYDVKM. Trimming cost V 4 bases and J 0 bases, with 6 bases left between them. The CDR3 spans 13 residues. The CDR3 DNA follows: TGTGCCAGCAGTTCCCCCCTGAACACTGAAGCTTTCTTT. Its translation is CASSSPLNTEAFF. The whole variable domain, remainder taken from reference TRBV28 and TRBJ1-1, is DVKVTQSSRYLVKRTGEKVFLECVQDMDHENMFWYRQDPGLGLRLIYFSYDVKMKEKGDIPEGYSVSREKKERFSLILESASTNQTSMYLCASSSPLNTEAFFGQGTRLTVV.

V is TRBV6-5 and J is TRBJ2-3, with D possibly being TRBD2 (7 bases). The CDR3 extends over 14 amino acids. The V and J ends lost 4 bases and 4 bases respectively, with 12 bases between them. Germline V gives CDR1 MNHEY, CDR2 SVGAGI. CDR3 region: CASSWGGRPDTQYF. CDR3 DNA sequence: TGTGCCAGCAGTTGGGGGGGGCGGCCAGATACGCAGTATTTT.

The chain links TRBV7-9 to TRBJ2-3; 8 nucleotides align to TRBD2. J gave up 6 bases and V 5 bases, and 10 bases lay outside the gene matches. CDR1 and CDR2 (germline): SEHNR, FQNEAQ (reference sequence). This CDR3 is built from 15 residues. The CDR3 nucleotides are TGTGCCAGCAGCCCGTCAAGCGGGAGACCCGATACGCAGTATTTT. It codes for CASSPSSGRPDTQYF.

CDR3 sequence: CASALRRPLYNEQFF. The CDR3 nucleotides read TGTGCCAGCGCTTTGAGGCGGCCCTTGTACAATGAGCAGTTCTTC. This rearrangement joins TRBV27 to TRBJ2-1; D unresolved. The germline V gene has CDR1 MNHEY and CDR2 SMNVEV (reference sequence). V was shortened by 8 bases and J by 4 bases, with 18 bases between the two germline ends. The CDR3 runs 15 residues.

In this sample, this clone turned up a few times. The rearrangement links TRBV7-9 to TRBJ1-1; D gene uncertain. This CDR3 is built from 13 residues. V lost 3 bases, J lost 3 bases, and 8 bases lay in between. Germline CDR1 is SEHNR and CDR2 is FQNEAQ (reference sequence). This CDR3 is CASSFQEYTEAFF. CDR3 in DNA: TGTGCCAGCAGCTTTCAAGAGTACACTGAAGCTTTCTTT.

The chain has TRBV19 and TRBJ1-1; D is unresolved. CDR3 length: 12 residues. V lost 10 bases to trimming and J lost 0 bases, with 9 bases between them. Germline CDR1 is LNHDA and CDR2 is SQIVND (reference sequence). The CDR3 DNA reads as TGTGCCACTGAAGCTATGAACACTGAAGCTTTCTTT. It specifies CATEAMNTEAFF. Supplemented by reference TRBV19 and TRBJ1-1, the full variable domain reads DGGITQSPKYLFRKEGQNVTLSCEQNLNHDAMYWYRQDPGQGLRLIYYSQIVNDFQKGDIAEGYSVSREKKESFPLTVTSAQKNPTAFYLCATEAMNTEAFFGQGTRLTVV.

This chain links TRBV5-4 with TRBJ2-3, with TRBD2 identical over 11 bases. The germline V gene has CDR1 SGHNT and CDR2 YYREEE (reference sequence). The ends lost 1 base at V and 4 bases at J; junction bases unmatched: 11. The CDR3 is 18 residues long. As DNA, the CDR3 is TGTGCCAGCAGCTTGTTTGGTAGCGGGAGGGTCTCGCCAGATACGCAGTATTTT. Amino acid sequence: CASSLFGSGRVSPDTQYF.

This chain connects TRBV11-2 to TRBJ1-1; a weak D match, TRBD1 (6 bases). The germline CDR1 and CDR2 sequences are SGHAT and FQNNGV. This CDR3 region has 16 residues. V was trimmed by 5 bases and J by 0 bases, leaving 16 bases between them. CDR3 DNA: TGTGCCAGCAGCGAAGAAGTAGGGGGTATGAACACTGAAGCTTTCTTT. Protein product: CASSEEVGGMNTEAFF.

The chain has TRBV11-2 and TRBJ2-2, with 8 bases identical to TRBD2. The CDR3 consists of 14 residues. The V gene end was trimmed by 3 bases and the J gene end by 5 bases; junction bases not matched to a gene: 2. In germline, CDR1 is SGHAT, CDR2 FQNNGV. This chain's CDR3 is CASSFSGRTGELFF. The DNA of the CDR3 is TGTGCCAGCAGCTTCAGCGGGAGAACCGGGGAGCTGTTTTTT.

V gene TRBV4-3 combines with J gene TRBJ2-4, with TRBD2 identical over 8 bases. Germline V gene data show CDR1 as LGHNA and CDR2 as YSLEER. The CDR3 has 18 residues. The V segment lost 2 bases and the J segment 0 bases; nucleotides outside the gene matches: 9. CDR3 nucleotide sequence: TGCGCCAGCAGCCAACAAACCTACCTAGCGGGAGCCAAAAACATTCAGTACTTC. It codes for CASSQQTYLAGAKNIQYF.

The CDR3 nucleotides are TGTGCCACCAGCAGAAGCCTACCACTTAATGAAAAACTGTTTTTT. It translates to CATSRSLPLNEKLFF. V usage is TRBV15 and J usage is TRBJ1-4; D unclear. The CDR3 runs to 15 residues. CDR1 is LNHNV, CDR2 YYDKDF, per germline (reference sequence). The ends were cut back, 2 bases at V and 4 bases at J, with 11 bases in the middle.

The chain couples TRBV9 to TRBJ2-4, with D maybe TRBD1 (6 bases). The germline gives CDR1 SGDLS, CDR2 YYNGEE. The germline V and J ends were trimmed by 4 bases and 2 bases, with 13 bases remaining between them. The CDR3 is 15 amino acids. CDR3 region: CASSQGKGTKNIQYF. The DNA for the CDR3 is TGTGCCAGCAGCCAGGGGAAGGGGACCAAAAACATTCAGTACTTC. Full variable domain (rest looked up from reference TRBV9 and TRBJ2-4): DSGVTQTPKHLITATGQRVTLRCSPRSGDLSVYWYQQSLDQGLQFLIQYYNGEERAKGNILERFSAQQFPDLHSELNLSSLELGDSALYFCASSQGKGTKNIQYFGAGTRLSVL.

The chain couples TRBV7-9 to TRBJ2-5, with a possible D match to TRBD1 (5 bases). Germline loops: CDR1 SEHNR, CDR2 FQNEAQ (reference sequence). This CDR3 contains 16 residues. V lost 6 bases to trimming and J lost 7 bases, with 24 bases between them. CDR3 loop: CASRSGAESYRGTQYF. The CDR3 DNA reads TGTGCCAGCAGGAGTGGGGCAGAGAGTTACCGTGGGACCCAGTACTTC.

J is TRBJ2-3 and V is TRBV4-2; 12 bases are a match to TRBD2. The germline V gene encodes CDR1 LGHNA and CDR2 YNFKEQ. V was pared by 6 bases and J by 8 bases, with 18 bases of the junction left unmatched. The CDR3 contains 18 residues. The CDR3 here is CASRVNSGTSGSTATQYF. The DNA for the CDR3 is TGTGCCAGCAGAGTTAATTCGGGGACTAGCGGGTCCACGGCTACGCAGTATTTT.

The V and J genes are TRBV27 and TRBJ2-7; D is tentatively TRBD1 or TRBD2 (6 bases each). The germline V gene encodes CDR1 MNHEY and CDR2 SMNVEV (reference sequence). This CDR3 is 18 amino acids long. V gave up 6 bases and J gave up 1 base, with 25 bases separating them. CDR3 nucleotide sequence: TGTGCCAGCAGCGCAAGGAGTATAGGGGGGTCCCTATCCTACGAGCAGTACTTC. Protein: CASSARSIGGSLSYEQYF.

This clone was picked up one time. J is TRBJ1-1 and V is TRBV4-1; D ambiguous. CDR3 length: 14 residues. V shed 4 bases and J shed 4 bases, with 13 bases lying between them. The germline CDR1 and CDR2 sequences are MGHRA and YSYEKL. The CDR3 sequence: CASSLYGKGTEAFF. DNA for the CDR3: TGCGCCAGCAGCCTTTACGGGAAGGGCACTGAAGCTTTCTTT.

This chain links TRBV27 with TRBJ2-7; the D gene is possibly TRBD2 (6 bases). The V gene lost 2 bases and the J gene lost 2 bases, with 10 bases spanning the gap. There are 14 residues in the CDR3. The V gene's germline CDR1 is MNHEY and CDR2 SMNVEV (reference sequence). In nucleotides, the CDR3 is TGTGCCAGCAGTTTACTGCCTAGCGCCTACGAGCAGTACTTC. This encodes CASSLLPSAYEQYF.

This chain uses TRBV6-5 with TRBJ1-4; TRBD1 matches 8 bases. This CDR3 has 15 residues. Germline CDR1 and CDR2: MNHEY and SVGAGI. V dropped 2 bases and J dropped 5; count of bases not matched to a gene: 4. CDR3 region: CASSYKTGGNEKLFF. The CDR3 bases are TGTGCCAGCAGTTACAAAACAGGGGGAAATGAAAAACTGTTTTTT.

A remark on this clone: In the same sample, other DNA sequences code for this CDR3. The V and J genes are TRBV5-6 and TRBJ2-1; D possibly corresponds to TRBD1 (6 bases). Per germline, CDR1 SGHDT and CDR2 YYEEEE. The length of the CDR3 is 14 residues. The V end was cut by 0 bases, the J end by 4 bases, with 8 bases between. The CDR3 is CASSLGGPYNEQFF. CDR3 bases: TGTGCCAGCAGCTTGGGGGGGCCTTACAATGAGCAGTTCTTC.

The gene calls are TRBV19 and TRBJ2-7; possible D gene TRBD2, 5 bases. CDR3 length: 13 amino acids. Trimming took 2 bases from V and 6 from J, leaving 11 bases between them. CDR1 is LNHDA and CDR2 is SQIVND in the germline V gene (reference sequence). DNA for the CDR3: TGTGCCAGTAGTATAAGGACGGGGTCCGAGCAGTACTTC. Protein sequence: CASSIRTGSEQYF.

V is TRBV27 and J is TRBJ2-7; 8 nucleotides align to TRBD1. There are 17 residues in the CDR3. Germline CDR1 MNHEY, CDR2 SMNVEV (reference sequence). With V trimmed by 3 bases and J by 2 bases, 12 bases remained unmatched. CDR3: CASSFIPGTGPPYEQYF. Here the CDR3 DNA reads TGTGCCAGCAGTTTCATTCCTGGGACAGGTCCTCCCTACGAGCAGTACTTC.

The rearrangement links TRBV28 to TRBJ1-5; the D is unclear. CDR1 is MDHEN and CDR2 is SYDVKM in the germline V gene. This CDR3 contains 13 residues. Trimming pared 2 bases from V and 9 bases from J, leaving 11 bases between. Here the CDR3 reads CASSLPALWPQHF. The CDR3 bases are TGTGCCAGCAGTTTACCCGCATTGTGGCCCCAGCATTTT.

The chain uses TRBV11-3 and TRBJ2-3, with TRBD2 identical over 11 bases. The CDR3 covers 17 residues. Trimming took 0 bases from V and 6 from J; bases not matched to a gene: 8. CDR1 and CDR2 from the germline V gene are SGHNT and YENEEA. The CDR3 sequence is CASSLEVAGGLGDTQYF. CDR3 nucleotide sequence: TGTGCCAGCAGCTTAGAGGTAGCGGGAGGGCTGGGGGATACGCAGTATTTT.

The rearrangement links TRBV27 to TRBJ2-1; tentatively, D is TRBD1 (6 bases). Trimming cost V 4 bases and J 5 bases, with 24 bases left between them. This CDR3 has 18 residues. Germline assignment: CDR1 MNHEY and CDR2 SMNVEV (reference sequence). This CDR3 is CASSSGSSGVGYNNEQFF. CDR3 in DNA: TGTGCCAGCAGTTCGGGATCTTCAGGGGTCGGGTATAACAATGAGCAGTTCTTC.

The gene calls are TRBV27 and TRBJ2-1; 11 positions match TRBD2. The CDR3 runs to 15 residues. The germline gives CDR1 MNHEY, CDR2 SMNVEV (reference sequence). V lost 5 bases to trimming and J lost 10 bases; unmatched junction nucleotides: 10. The CDR3 DNA reads as TGTGCCAGCAGTCAAGGGACTAGCGGCTATGGGGAGCAGTTCTTC. This translates into CASSQGTSGYGEQFF.

Here the CDR3 reads CASSRSGIDEQYF. The CDR3 nucleotides are TGCGCCAGCAGCCGTAGCGGGATCGACGAGCAGTACTTC. The V gene is TRBV4-3, the J gene TRBJ2-7; 8 bases are shared with TRBD2. CDR3 length equals 13 residues. Unmatched junction bases numbered 4, after V lost 4 bases and J lost 5 bases. CDR1 is LGHNA and CDR2 is YSLEER in the germline V gene.

The genes are TRBV2 and TRBJ1-2; D may be TRBD1 (6 bases). V gave up 6 bases and J gave up 3 bases, with 14 bases separating them. CDR3 length equals 14 residues. Germline lookup yields CDR1 SNHLY and CDR2 FYNNEI. In nucleotides, the CDR3 is TGTGCCAGCAGACCAGAGGGGGGTGACTATGGCTACACCTTC. Translated, it gives CASRPEGGDYGYTF.